Shown below are 26 T cell receptor beta chains from a single sample sequenced in a study of neoadjuvant nivolumab and ipilimumab in lung cancer. Using immunoSEQ multiplex PCR, the repertoire was profiled, and TCRdb retains in-frame clones only, with some absent. The profile shows over 3,000 clones, about 91% of them singletons. The material was tumor tissue, obtained after neoadjuvant nivolumab, alone or with ipilimumab, at or shortly before surgery. These receptors were taken from an adult with non-small cell lung cancer.

The chain carries TRBV6-5 and TRBJ1-2; D unclear. Germline CDR1 MNHEY, CDR2 SVGAGI. This CDR3 spans 10 amino acids. With 10 bases removed from V and 3 bases from J, the gap between germline ends came to 6 bases. The CDR3 is CATWDYGYTF. The CDR3, as DNA: TGTGCCACTTGGGACTATGGCTACACCTTC.

The count of this clone is one. The chain recombines TRBV10-2 with TRBJ2-2; a weak D match, TRBD2 (5 bases). Trimming cost V 4 bases and J 7 bases, with 10 bases left between them. This CDR3 comprises 13 residues. Germline lookup yields CDR1 WSHSY and CDR2 SAAADI. The CDR3 DNA reads as TGCGCCAGCAGTGGAGGGATTGGCGGGGAGCTGTTTTTT. Translation: CASSGGIGGELFF.

The chain carries TRBV28 and TRBJ2-7, with D possibly being TRBD1 (6 bases). Trimming pared 8 bases from V and 8 bases from J, leaving 19 bases between. Germline V gene lookup returns CDR1 MDHEN and CDR2 SYDVKM. The CDR3 loop spans 13 amino acids. CDR3 DNA sequence: TGTGCCAGCCTTCCCACAGGGCTTGGGAAGCAGTACTTC. This translates into CASLPTGLGKQYF.

V usage is TRBV28 and J usage is TRBJ2-7, with 10 nucleotides matching TRBD1. Trimming at V came to 2 bases and at J to 0 bases, leaving 10 bases not matched to a gene. CDR1 and CDR2 from the germline V gene are MDHEN and SYDVKM. The CDR3 spans 18 residues. CDR3 in DNA: TGTGCCAGCAGTTTAGGCCGGGACAGGGGCCTTCCCTCCTACGAGCAGTACTTC. Translation gives CASSLGRDRGLPSYEQYF.

The chain couples TRBV27 to TRBJ2-5, with D possibly matching TRBD1 (6 bases). CDR1 is MNHEY, CDR2 SMNVEV, per germline (reference sequence). The CDR3 spans 14 residues. Deletions cut 5 bases from V and 6 bases from J, with 16 bases between. As DNA, the CDR3 is TGTGCCAGCAGTAGGGACATCAGTGGGAAGACCCAGTACTTC. It translates to CASSRDISGKTQYF.

The chain is built from TRBV5-1 and TRBJ2-3, with 7 bases aligning to TRBD1. This CDR3 comprises 15 residues. Germline lookup yields CDR1 SGHRS and CDR2 YFSETQ. Trimming cost V 0 bases and J 6 bases; bases outside gene matches: 7. CDR3 residues: CASSLAGTGEDTQYF. DNA for the CDR3: TGCGCCAGCAGCTTGGCCGGTACAGGGGAGGATACGCAGTATTTT.

The rearrangement links TRBV28 to TRBJ1-2, with D perhaps TRBD1 (6 bases). This CDR3 comprises 13 residues. Trimming removed 6 bases at V and 8 bases at J, with 16 bases between. Germline V gives CDR1 MDHEN, CDR2 SYDVKM. CDR3 DNA: TGTGCCAGCAGCTCCTTGGGGGCGCGGGGCTACACCTTC. As protein: CASSSLGARGYTF.

This clone was detected once. The rearrangement links TRBV4-1 to TRBJ2-7; 7 nucleotides align to TRBD1. The CDR3 extends over 16 amino acids. V trimming: 1 base; J trimming: 2 bases; junction bases outside the gene matches: 8. From germline, CDR1 is MGHRA and CDR2 YSYEKL. CDR3 sequence reads: CASSQASDRATYEQYF. The CDR3 nucleotides read TGCGCCAGCAGCCAAGCCAGTGACAGGGCCACCTACGAGCAGTACTTC.

This sequence joins TRBV6-6 and TRBJ1-1, with D tentatively TRBD1 (5 bases). This CDR3 region has 13 residues. The ends were cut back, 7 bases at V and 1 base at J, with 10 bases in the middle. Per germline, CDR1 MNHNY and CDR2 SVGAGI (reference sequence). CDR3 in DNA: TGTGCCAGCACTCGGGACTGGAACACTGAAGCTTTCTTT. Translation: CASTRDWNTEAFF.

The chain joins TRBV7-9 to TRBJ1-2, with D possibly being TRBD1 (5 bases). Germline values: CDR1 SEHNR, CDR2 FQNEAQ (reference sequence). CDR3 length: 19 amino acids. V was cut by 0 bases and J by 0 bases, with 20 bases left in between. The CDR3 loop reads CASSLAGQGPGDPNYGYTF. The CDR3 coding sequence is TGTGCCAGCAGCTTAGCGGGCCAGGGCCCCGGGGACCCTAACTATGGCTACACCTTC.

This clone appeared a single time. This chain links TRBV13 with TRBJ2-7, with 9 bases matching TRBD2. The CDR3 loop spans 16 amino acids. Losses at the gene ends were 0 bases for V and 6 bases for J; bases not matched to a gene: 9. Germline CDR1 is PRHDT and CDR2 is FYEKMQ (reference sequence). In nucleotides, the CDR3 is TGTGCCAGCAGCTTAGGCCAAAGCGGGGGGCTATTCGAGCAGTACTTC. It translates to CASSLGQSGGLFEQYF.

The chain carries TRBV6-4 and TRBJ2-1, with 9 nucleotides matching TRBD2. The germline CDR1 and CDR2 sequences are MRHNA and SNTAGT. The CDR3 totals 15 residues. The V segment lost 0 bases and the J segment 3 bases; nucleotides outside the gene matches: 0. DNA of the CDR3: TGTGCCAGCAGTGACTCGCGGGGGGGCTACAATGAGCAGTTCTTC. Amino acids: CASSDSRGGYNEQFF.

J is TRBJ1-1 and V is TRBV19; 7 positions agree with TRBD1. The J segment lost 5 bases and the V segment lost 1 base, leaving 7 bases of the junction unmatched. The CDR3 has 15 residues. Germline values: CDR1 LNHDA, CDR2 SQIVND (reference sequence). CDR3: CASSIGNRGGTEAFF. CDR3 in DNA: TGTGCCAGTAGTATAGGAAACAGGGGTGGAACTGAAGCTTTCTTT. Full variable domain (remainder filled in from reference TRBV19 and TRBJ1-1): DGGITQSPKYLFRKEGQNVTLSCEQNLNHDAMYWYRQDPGQGLRLIYYSQIVNDFQKGDIAEGYSVSREKKESFPLTVTSAQKNPTAFYLCASSIGNRGGTEAFFGQGTRLTVV.

This rearrangement joins TRBV28 to TRBJ2-3, with 8 bases identical to TRBD1. With V trimmed by 8 bases and J by 6 bases, 4 bases remained unmatched. CDR3 length equals 12 residues. Germline V gene data show CDR1 as MDHEN and CDR2 as SYDVKM. The CDR3 is CASGNRGDTQYF. The CDR3 nucleotides are TGTGCCAGCGGAAACAGGGGGGATACGCAGTATTTT.

This chain uses TRBV6-1 with TRBJ2-5; D gene unclear. Trimming took off 2 bases at V and 0 bases at J, with 10 bases between the two ends. Germline V gene sequence: CDR1 MNHNS, CDR2 SASEGT. The CDR3 sequence is 15 residues long. The CDR3 loop reads CASSESVGNQETQYF. CDR3 DNA: TGTGCCAGCAGTGAATCGGTGGGGAACCAAGAGACCCAGTACTTC.

Here the CDR3 reads CASSIVTSGGTDTQYF. As DNA, the CDR3 is TGTGCCAGTAGTATAGTGACTAGCGGGGGCACAGATACGCAGTATTTT. V usage is TRBV19 and J usage is TRBJ2-3, with 11 bases aligning to TRBD2. V lost 1 base to trimming and J lost 1 base; unmatched junction nucleotides: 1. In germline, CDR1 is LNHDA, CDR2 SQIVND (reference sequence). CDR3 length equals 16 residues.

The chain combines TRBV5-1 with TRBJ1-1, with TRBD1 identical over 7 bases. Losses at the gene ends were 0 bases for V and 4 bases for J; bases not matched to a gene: 6. CDR1 is SGHRS, CDR2 YFSETQ, per germline. This CDR3 comprises 15 residues. The CDR3 DNA reads as TGCGCCAGCAGCTTGGTAGGGGGCTCGGTCACTGAAGCTTTCTTT. It yields the protein CASSLVGGSVTEAFF.

This rearrangement joins TRBV6-1 to TRBJ2-2; a weak D match, TRBD1 (5 bases). Trimming pared 7 bases from V and 2 bases from J, leaving 14 bases between. The germline CDR1 and CDR2 sequences are MNHNS and SASEGT. The CDR3 has 15 amino acids. The DNA of the CDR3 is TGTGCCAGCATTCTTCAGGGATTAAACACCGGGGAGCTGTTTTTT. Its translation: CASILQGLNTGELFF.

This chain uses TRBV4-1 with TRBJ2-1; D is perhaps TRBD1 (5 bases). The CDR3 has 15 amino acids. Trimming took off 4 bases at V and 8 bases at J, with 18 bases between the two ends. Germline values: CDR1 MGHRA, CDR2 YSYEKL. CDR3 residues: CASSLLHRNFHEQFF. The CDR3 region has the DNA TGCGCCAGCAGCCTGCTGCACAGGAATTTTCATGAGCAGTTCTTC.

This chain connects TRBV19 to TRBJ1-4; D is perhaps TRBD1 (6 bases). Trimming removed 7 bases from V and 8 bases from J, with 17 bases in between. CDR1 is LNHDA, CDR2 SQIVND, per germline (reference sequence). The CDR3 loop spans 14 amino acids. The CDR3 nucleotides read TGTGCCAGTACCCTCAAGGCAGGGGAGGAAAAACTGTTTTTT. Its protein product is CASTLKAGEEKLFF.

The rearrangement links TRBV19 to TRBJ1-1; a weak D match, TRBD1 (5 bases). V was shortened by 3 bases and J by 7 bases, with 12 bases between the two germline ends. This CDR3 is built from 13 residues. Germline lookup yields CDR1 LNHDA and CDR2 SQIVND (reference sequence). CDR3 in amino acids: CASSMVFRGEAFF. CDR3 in DNA: TGTGCCAGTAGTATGGTTTTTAGGGGTGAAGCTTTCTTT.

V and J are TRBV7-2 and TRBJ1-5; TRBD1 aligns across 7 bases. Germline loops: CDR1 SGHTA, CDR2 FQGNSA. The V and J ends lost 1 base and 5 bases, in that order; junction bases with no gene match: 8. The CDR3 is 16 amino acids. CDR3 nucleotide sequence: TGTGCCAGCAGCTTAGTAGCGACAGGGCTGGATCAGCCCCAGCATTTT. This codes for CASSLVATGLDQPQHF.

This clone was seen once. The V gene is TRBV25-1, the J gene TRBJ2-2; unclear D gene. The CDR3 totals 14 residues. Deletions cut 5 bases from V and 0 bases from J, with 7 bases between. Looked up from germline, CDR1 is MGHDK and CDR2 is SYGVNS. The CDR3 DNA is TGTGCCAGCAGTCCTCAAGCGAACACCGGGGAGCTGTTTTTT. Its protein is CASSPQANTGELFF.

DNA for the CDR3: TGTGCCAGTAGTAACCGGGACAGGGGGCTAATCAATCAGCCCCAGCATTTT. It yields the protein CASSNRDRGLINQPQHF. The rearrangement joins TRBV19 to TRBJ1-5, with 12 bases matching TRBD1. The germline V gene has CDR1 LNHDA and CDR2 SQIVND (reference sequence). CDR3 size: 17 residues. V shed 4 bases, J shed 3 bases, and the junction held 7 bases outside the gene matches.

This clone was counted between two and nine times. The J gene is TRBJ2-2, the V gene TRBV11-2, with TRBD2 as a possible D gene (6 bases). This CDR3 has 16 residues. CDR1 is SGHAT, CDR2 FQNNGV, per germline. V lost 4 bases and J 5 bases, leaving 17 bases between the germline ends. The CDR3 reads CASSWEDFQLTGELFF. The CDR3 region has the DNA TGTGCCAGCAGCTGGGAGGACTTCCAATTAACCGGGGAGCTGTTTTTT. Together with reference TRBV11-2 and TRBJ2-2, the CDR3 gives the full variable domain: EAGVAQSPRYKIIEKRQSVAFWCNPISGHATLYWYQQILGQGPKLLIQFQNNGVVDDSQLPKDRFSAERLKGVDSTLKIQPAKLEDSAVYLCASSWEDFQLTGELFFGEGSRLTVL.

The chain employs TRBV10-2 and TRBJ1-5; D possibly corresponds to TRBD1 (5 bases). Trimming left V 3 bases short and J 6 bases short, with 9 bases between. Germline-derived CDR1 and CDR2 are WSHSY and SAAADI. The CDR3 covers 13 residues. The DNA of the CDR3 is TGCGCCAGCAGTGACGGGGGAGGTCAGCCCCAGCATTTT. This encodes CASSDGGGQPQHF.